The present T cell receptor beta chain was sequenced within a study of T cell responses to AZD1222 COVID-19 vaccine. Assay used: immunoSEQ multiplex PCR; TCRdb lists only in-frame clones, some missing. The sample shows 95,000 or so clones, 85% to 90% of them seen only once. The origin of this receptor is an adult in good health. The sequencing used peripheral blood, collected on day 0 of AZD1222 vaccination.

In DNA, the CDR3 is TGCGCCAGCAGCGGGACGGTCTCTGGAAACACCATATATTTT. It translates to CASSGTVSGNTIYF. The gene calls are TRBV5-1 and TRBJ1-3; possibly TRBD1 for D (5 bases). V dropped 4 bases and J dropped 0 bases, with 8 bases sitting between them. CDR1 is SGHRS, CDR2 YFSETQ, per germline. This CDR3 comprises 14 residues.